These T cell receptor beta chains were read from a single sample in a study of post-analysis software for immune sequencing data. TCRdb re-called the PCR reads through MiXCR, storing one row per CDR3 protein. The sample carries about 820,000 distinct CDR3 sequences, roughly 50% recorded once. Specimen: blood. The source is a girl aged 10 to 17 with multiple sclerosis. CDR3s include the opening cysteine and the closing phenylalanine or tryptophan. The D gene is left open where the match is weak. Size is omitted from some rows. Given values are once, few, many or a class for expanded clones.

D gene	V gene	J gene	clone size	CDR3 protein	CDR3 DNA
.	TRBV21-1	TRBJ2-4	.	CASSQGARDIQYF	TGTGCCAGCAGCCAGGGGGCGCGAGACATTCAGTACTTC
.	TRBV29-1	TRBJ2-2	.	CSVGPPTGWQGAVGELFF	TGCAGCGTTGGCCCACCCACCGGGTGGCAGGGAGCGGTCGGGGAGCTGTTTTTT
.	TRBV20-1	TRBJ2-1	.	CSAREVAGPYNEQFF	TGCAGTGCCCGCGAGGTGGCGGGACCATACAATGAGCAGTTCTTC
TRBD1	TRBV7-9	TRBJ2-7	.	CASSSGQSLKQYF	TGTGCCAGCAGCTCGGGACAGAGCCTCAAGCAGTACTTC
TRBD2	TRBV5-6	TRBJ2-7	once	CASSSSGRASGSYEQYF	TGTGCCAGCAGCTCGAGCGGGAGGGCCTCGGGCTCCTACGAGCAGTACTTC
.	TRBV20-1	TRBJ2-5	.	CSAARLEGSQETQYF	TGCAGTGCTGCACGACTAGAAGGGTCCCAAGAGACCCAGTACTTC
.	TRBV3-1	TRBJ2-1	.	CASSQDPATGNEQFF	TGTGCCAGCAGCCAAGATCCCGCGACGGGCAATGAGCAGTTCTTC
TRBD2	TRBV6-4	TRBJ2-1	.	CASRGTTAYNEQFF	TGTGCCAGCAGAGGGACTACCGCCTACAATGAGCAGTTCTTC
TRBD1	TRBV5-1	TRBJ2-1	many	CASSLLDGQGRLPNEQFF	TGCGCCAGCAGCCTCCTAGACGGACAGGGGCGATTACCCAATGAGCAGTTCTTC
.	TRBV29-1	TRBJ2-1	.	CTVLSSYNEQFF	TGCACCGTGCTTAGCTCCTACAATGAGCAGTTCTTC
.	TRBV12-5	TRBJ2-3	.	CASGITGGSTDTQYF	TGTGCTAGTGGTATAACCGGGGGAAGCACAGATACGCAGTATTTT
TRBD1	TRBV9	TRBJ1-1	.	CASSVDPGQGAWTEAFF	TGTGCCAGCAGCGTAGACCCCGGACAGGGGGCGTGGACTGAAGCTTTCTTT
TRBD1	TRBV12-3/TRBV12-4	TRBJ2-4	.	CASSPGTGVVGNIQYF	TGTGCCAGCAGCCCGGGGACAGGGGTTGTGGGGAACATTCAGTACTTC
.	TRBV4-1	TRBJ2-7	.	CASSQDRPGFLSYEQYF	TGCGCCAGCAGCCAAGATCGTCCGGGATTCCTCTCCTACGAGCAGTACTTC
.	TRBV5-6	TRBJ2-5	.	CASSLGPTRYETQYF	TGTGCCAGCAGCTTGGGCCCGACTAGGTACGAGACCCAGTACTTC
.	TRBV10-3	TRBJ2-7	.	CAISESVSAYGEQYF	TGTGCCATCAGTGAGTCGGTTAGCGCGTACGGAGAGCAGTACTTC
.	TRBV6-2/TRBV6-3	TRBJ2-7	few	CASSYGGTPESYEQYF	TGTGCCAGCAGTTACGGAGGGACTCCGGAATCATACGAGCAGTACTTC
.	TRBV2	TRBJ2-7	.	CASRGDSRSYEQYF	TGTGCCAGCAGAGGGGACTCCCGCTCCTACGAGCAGTACTTC
TRBD1	TRBV11-2	TRBJ2-1	.	CASSPMDRVTYNEQFF	TGTGCCAGCAGCCCGATGGACAGGGTAACCTACAATGAGCAGTTCTTC
TRBD1	TRBV20-1	TRBJ2-5	.	CSARDRGQGSETQYF	TGCAGTGCTAGAGATCGAGGACAGGGGTCGGAGACCCAGTACTTC
TRBD1	TRBV29-1	TRBJ1-2	.	CSAQGAGYGYTF	TGCAGCGCCCAGGGGGCGGGCTATGGCTACACCTTC
TRBD2	TRBV7-6	TRBJ2-3	.	CASSITTGGRTDTQYF	TGTGCCAGCAGCATAACGACGGGGGGTCGGACAGATACGCAGTATTTT
.	TRBV4-1	TRBJ2-1	.	CASSHSDRSSYNEQFF	TGCGCCAGCAGCCACTCCGACAGAAGCTCCTACAATGAGCAGTTCTTC
.	TRBV7-9	TRBJ1-2	.	CASSQLAVEDYGYTF	TGTGCCAGCAGCCAATTGGCTGTGGAGGACTATGGCTACACCTTC
.	TRBV7-9	TRBJ2-1	few	CASSLDSSYNEQFF	TGTGCCAGCAGCTTAGACAGCTCCTACAATGAGCAGTTCTTC
.	TRBV20-1	TRBJ1-5	.	CSAPGTRNQPQHF	TGCAGTGCCCCAGGGACCAGGAATCAGCCCCAGCATTTT
.	TRBV25-1	TRBJ2-7	.	CASSDKVASYEQYF	TGTGCCAGCAGTGACAAGGTTGCGTCCTACGAGCAGTACTTC
TRBD1	TRBV3-1	TRBJ2-5	.	CASSQGQRAYQETQYF	TGTGCCAGCAGCCAGGGACAGAGAGCGTACCAAGAGACCCAGTACTTC
.	TRBV6-6	TRBJ1-5	.	CASSPIDQPQHF	TGTGCCAGCAGCCCCATAGATCAGCCCCAGCATTTT
.	TRBV20-1	TRBJ2-3	.	CSAREHGTDTQYF	TGCAGTGCCAGAGAGCATGGCACAGATACGCAGTATTTT
.	TRBV5-1	TRBJ1-2	.	CASSLDRETYGYTF	TGCGCCAGCAGCTTGGACAGGGAGACCTATGGCTACACCTTC
TRBD1	TRBV11-2	TRBJ2-6	few	CASSLQGAGVNVLTF	TGTGCCAGCAGCCTACAGGGGGCTGGGGTCAACGTCCTGACTTTC
.	TRBV12-3/TRBV12-4	TRBJ1-2	.	CASSLVQGVDGYTF	TGTGCCAGCAGTTTGGTGCAGGGTGTGGATGGCTACACCTTC
.	TRBV4-1	TRBJ1-2	few	CASSQDAALNYGYTF	TGCGCCAGCAGCCAAGATGCCGCCCTTAACTATGGCTACACCTTC
.	TRBV7-3	TRBJ2-3	.	CASSLISGRTDTQYF	TGTGCCAGCAGCTTAATTTCCGGCCGCACAGATACGCAGTATTTT
.	TRBV30	TRBJ1-4	few	CAWSVRQALGEKLFF	TGTGCCTGGAGTGTTCGGCAGGCCCTAGGAGAAAAACTGTTTTTT
.	TRBV7-6	TRBJ2-5	few	CASSHRQEQETQYF	TGTGCCAGCAGCCACAGACAGGAGCAAGAGACCCAGTACTTC
.	TRBV19	TRBJ2-5	.	CASSGRIQETQYF	TGTGCCAGTAGTGGAAGAATACAAGAGACCCAGTACTTC
TRBD1	TRBV5-5	TRBJ2-3	few	CASSLSGTGVADTQYF	TGTGCCAGCAGCTTGTCCGGGACAGGAGTCGCAGATACGCAGTATTTT
TRBD2	TRBV5-1	TRBJ2-4	.	CASSVLAGAEQYF	TGCGCCAGCAGCGTTCTAGCGGGAGCGGAGCAGTACTTC
.	TRBV29-1	TRBJ1-1	.	CSVEIRADTEAFF	TGCAGCGTTGAAATCCGGGCGGACACTGAAGCTTTCTTT
TRBD2	TRBV5-1	TRBJ2-1	once	CASSDWTSGYNEQFF	TGCGCCAGCAGCGATTGGACTAGCGGGTACAATGAGCAGTTCTTC
.	TRBV7-7	TRBJ2-5	few	CASSFGSGMETQYF	TGTGCTAGCAGCTTCGGGAGTGGCATGGAGACCCAGTACTTC
.	TRBV20-1	TRBJ2-7	.	CSAPQAAGAYYEQYF	TGCAGTGCGCCCCAGGCCGCGGGGGCTTATTACGAGCAGTACTTC
.	TRBV9	TRBJ2-5	.	CASSPSQGYQETQYF	TGTGCCAGCAGCCCCTCACAGGGCTACCAAGAGACCCAGTACTTC
.	TRBV2	TRBJ2-7	.	CASVTESSYEQYF	TGTGCCAGCGTGACGGAAAGCTCCTACGAGCAGTACTTC